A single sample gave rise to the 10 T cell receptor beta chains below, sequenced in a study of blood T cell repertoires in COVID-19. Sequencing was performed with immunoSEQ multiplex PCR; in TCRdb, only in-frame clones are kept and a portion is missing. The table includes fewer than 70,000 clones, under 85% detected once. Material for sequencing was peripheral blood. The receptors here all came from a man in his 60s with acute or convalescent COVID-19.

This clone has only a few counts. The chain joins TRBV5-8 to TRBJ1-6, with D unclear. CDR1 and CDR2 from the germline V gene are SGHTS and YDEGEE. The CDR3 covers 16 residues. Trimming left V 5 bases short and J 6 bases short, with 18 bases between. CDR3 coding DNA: TGTGCCAGCAGAAATACGCGGGAGGGAGGTAATTCACCCCTCCACTTT. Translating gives CASRNTREGGNSPLHF.

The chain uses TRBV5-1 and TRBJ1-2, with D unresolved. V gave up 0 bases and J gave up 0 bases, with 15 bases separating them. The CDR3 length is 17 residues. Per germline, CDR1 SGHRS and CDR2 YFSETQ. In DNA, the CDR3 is TGCGCCAGCAGCTTGGATCTAGGGAGCCAAACTAACTATGGCTACACCTTC. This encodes CASSLDLGSQTNYGYTF.

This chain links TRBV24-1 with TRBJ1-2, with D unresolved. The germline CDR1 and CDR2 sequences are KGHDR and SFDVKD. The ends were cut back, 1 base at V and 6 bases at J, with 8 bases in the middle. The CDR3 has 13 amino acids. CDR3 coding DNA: TGTGCCACCAGTGATTTACGCGGCCATGGCTACACCTTC. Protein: CATSDLRGHGYTF.

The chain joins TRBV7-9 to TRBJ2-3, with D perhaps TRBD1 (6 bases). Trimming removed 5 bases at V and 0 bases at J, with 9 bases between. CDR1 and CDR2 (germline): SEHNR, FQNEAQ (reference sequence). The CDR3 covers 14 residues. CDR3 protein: CASSETGSTDTQYF. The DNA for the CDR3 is TGTGCCAGCAGCGAAACAGGGAGCACAGATACGCAGTATTTT. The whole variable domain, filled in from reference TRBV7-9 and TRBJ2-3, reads DTGVSQNPRHKITKRGQNVTFRCDPISEHNRLYWYRQTLGQGPEFLTYFQNEAQLEKSRLLSDRFSAERPKGSFSTLEIQRTEQGDSAMYLCASSETGSTDTQYFGPGTRLTVL.

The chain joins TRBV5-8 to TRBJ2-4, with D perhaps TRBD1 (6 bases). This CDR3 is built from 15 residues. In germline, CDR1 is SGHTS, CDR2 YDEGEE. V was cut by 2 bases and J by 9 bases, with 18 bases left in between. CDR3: CASSFRDTQRSIQYF. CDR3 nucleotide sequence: TGTGCCAGCAGCTTCAGGGACACCCAAAGGAGCATTCAGTACTTC.

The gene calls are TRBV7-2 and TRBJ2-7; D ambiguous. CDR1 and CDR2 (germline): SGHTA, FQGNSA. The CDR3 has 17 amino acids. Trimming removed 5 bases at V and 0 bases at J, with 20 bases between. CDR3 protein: CASSPDKVRYSSYEQYF. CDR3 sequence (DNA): TGTGCCAGCAGCCCAGATAAGGTCCGTTACAGCTCCTACGAGCAGTACTTC.

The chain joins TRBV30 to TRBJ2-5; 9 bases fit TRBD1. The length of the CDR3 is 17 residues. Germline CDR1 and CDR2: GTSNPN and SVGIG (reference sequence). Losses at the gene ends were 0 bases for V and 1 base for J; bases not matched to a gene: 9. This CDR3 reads CAWSVRRGTGTQETQYF. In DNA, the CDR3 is TGTGCCTGGAGTGTAAGGAGGGGGACAGGGACCCAAGAGACCCAGTACTTC.

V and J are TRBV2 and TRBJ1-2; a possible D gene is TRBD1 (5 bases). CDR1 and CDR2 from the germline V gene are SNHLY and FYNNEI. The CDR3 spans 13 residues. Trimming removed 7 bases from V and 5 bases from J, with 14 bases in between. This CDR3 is CASKPGREYGYTF. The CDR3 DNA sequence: TGTGCCAGCAAACCGGGACGGGAGTATGGCTACACCTTC.

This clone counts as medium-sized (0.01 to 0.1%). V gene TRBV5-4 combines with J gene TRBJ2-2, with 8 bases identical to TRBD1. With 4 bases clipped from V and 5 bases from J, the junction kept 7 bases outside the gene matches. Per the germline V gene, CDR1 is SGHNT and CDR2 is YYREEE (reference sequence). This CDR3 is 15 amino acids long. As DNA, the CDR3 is TGTGCCAGCAGCGCAACAGGGGGAGATACCGGGGAGCTGTTTTTT. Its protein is CASSATGGDTGELFF.

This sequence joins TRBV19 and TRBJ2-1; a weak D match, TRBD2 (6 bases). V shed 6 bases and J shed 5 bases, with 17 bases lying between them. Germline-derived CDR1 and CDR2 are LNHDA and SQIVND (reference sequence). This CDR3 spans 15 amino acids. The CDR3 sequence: CASSRRGQTNNEQFF. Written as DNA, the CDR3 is TGTGCCAGTAGCCGGAGGGGCCAAACAAACAATGAGCAGTTCTTC. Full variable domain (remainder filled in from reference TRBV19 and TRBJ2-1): DGGITQSPKYLFRKEGQNVTLSCEQNLNHDAMYWYRQDPGQGLRLIYYSQIVNDFQKGDIAEGYSVSREKKESFPLTVTSAQKNPTAFYLCASSRRGQTNNEQFFGPGTRLTVL.